This T cell receptor (beta chain) derives from a study of CD4 T cells in relation to SARS-CoV-2 and coronaviruses. Overall study: TCR beta CDR3s were sequenced after approximately ten-day antigen culture of PBMCs. Patient ages ranged from 21 to 72, median 38. General study findings and limits: This crossreactivity analysis covered spike protein alone, no other viral proteins.

In regard to this clone: Antigen specificity is unknown.

Assay: immunoSEQ multiplex PCR; the TCRdb copy retains only in-frame clones and omits some. The data show about 38,000 clones, roughly 80% seen once. Roughly 10^5 naive or memory CD4+ cells were cultured with CEF peptides for approximately eleven days. Germline CDR1 is MNHEY and CDR2 is SMNVEV (reference sequence). V was cut by 5 bases and J by 9 bases, with 16 bases left in between. The CDR3 loop spans 13 amino acids. The clonotype comes from an adult with COVID-19. The chain carries TRBV27 and TRBJ1-2; D gene unclear. The sample was memory CD4+ T cells from PBMCs, cultured in vitro. CDR3 protein: CASSGAWQDSYTF. CDR3 nucleotides: TGTGCCAGCAGTGGAGCTTGGCAGGATAGCTACACCTTC.